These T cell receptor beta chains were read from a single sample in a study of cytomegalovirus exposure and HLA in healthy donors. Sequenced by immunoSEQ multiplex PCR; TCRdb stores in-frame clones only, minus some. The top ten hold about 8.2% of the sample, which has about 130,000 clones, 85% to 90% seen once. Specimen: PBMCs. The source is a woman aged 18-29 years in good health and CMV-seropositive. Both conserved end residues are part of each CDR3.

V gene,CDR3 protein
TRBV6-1,CASSDGGNGNQPQHF
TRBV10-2,CASSRSGGHTGELFF
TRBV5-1,CASSMRSGGYTF
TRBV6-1,CASSELYNEQFF
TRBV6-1,CASSEVDRLNEKLFF
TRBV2,CASDEGQGQTQYF
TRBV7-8,CASSFGPGLAGGSGSYNEQFF
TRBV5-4,CASSPRVGTPEHTPSYEQYF
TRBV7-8,CASSLSVDRYF
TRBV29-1,CSVSGHNLEAFF
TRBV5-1,CASSPTQETQYF
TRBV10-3,CAISDPGLAGPSYNEQFF
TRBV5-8,CASSPGLAEPGDTQYF
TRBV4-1,CASSQVVQGTDTQYF
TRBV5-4,CASARDGAYEQYF
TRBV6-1,CASSERGDSNQPQHF
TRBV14,CASSPQARNEQFF
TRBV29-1,CSVLLAGLLYF
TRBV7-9,CASSRDRGTLADYGYTF
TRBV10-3,CAISDVGDYEQYF
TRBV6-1,CASKGTGGYEQYF
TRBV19,CASSMSDRGDTEAFF
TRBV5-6,CASSSSYEQYF
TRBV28,CASSSPGGTNEKLFF
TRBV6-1,CASSEAREDTQYF
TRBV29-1,CSVGGAGSQETQYF
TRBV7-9,CASSVPGGGYTF
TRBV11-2,CASSPPSGADTQYF
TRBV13,CASSLGQLSTDTQYF
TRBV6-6,CASSYSQGFTYEQYF
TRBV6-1,CASSEVDRSNSPLHF
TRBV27,CASSSPTGANVLTF
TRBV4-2,CASSQESYPTLYEQYF
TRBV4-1,CASSQPGLAGGVEQFF
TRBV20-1,CSASRLGYTF
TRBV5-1,CASSPDPGTGPYNEQFF
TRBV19,CATPREQGLGELFF
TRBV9,CASKGQGGDSPLHF
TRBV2,CASIPFPGLFEQFF
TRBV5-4,CASSKTSGGAVLQETQYF
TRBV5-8,CASRGPTGGEGYTF
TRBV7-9,CASSLEGGTYGYTF
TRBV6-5,CASSPGQNTGELFF
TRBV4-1,CASSQPDRVSYEQYF
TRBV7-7,CASSLFPRTGPQETQYF
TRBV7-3,CASSLNRQALAFF
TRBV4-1,CASSPRGGSLFNEQFF
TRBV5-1,CASSLVVGGPQDTQYF
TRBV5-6,CASSLWGGGTEAFF
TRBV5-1,CASSLEPSGGTDTQYF